These 29 T cell receptor beta chains were all obtained from the same sample, sequenced in a study of shared clonotypes between healthy human individuals. Method: immunoSEQ multiplex PCR; TCRdb's copy keeps in-frame clones and lacks some. The sample holds 2 million to 3 million clones, 93% seen once. The sample comprised naive CD4+ T cells from PBMCs. The subset here: CD45RA+ positively selected. These TCRs come from a man aged 18 to 30 in good health. Some clones in this sample may be carry-over from other donors' samples.

The CDR3 loop reads CASSIAPAASYNEQFF. The CDR3 DNA is TGTGCCAGTAGTATAGCGCCAGCGGCTTCCTACAATGAGCAGTTCTTC. The J gene is TRBJ2-1, the V gene TRBV19, with TRBD2 as a possible D gene (5 bases). Trimming stripped 1 base from V and 1 base from J, with 11 bases between. The CDR3 length is 16 residues. CDR1 and CDR2 (germline): LNHDA, SQIVND (reference sequence).

The chain employs TRBV9 and TRBJ2-5, with 9 positions matching TRBD1. The CDR3 consists of 15 residues. The V segment lost 2 bases and the J segment 0 bases; nucleotides outside the gene matches: 2. The germline V gene has CDR1 SGDLS and CDR2 YYNGEE. This CDR3 reads CASSVRDRDQETQYF. The CDR3 DNA follows: TGTGCCAGCAGCGTGAGGGACAGGGACCAAGAGACCCAGTACTTC. Full variable domain (missing parts from reference TRBV9 and TRBJ2-5): DSGVTQTPKHLITATGQRVTLRCSPRSGDLSVYWYQQSLDQGLQFLIQYYNGEERAKGNILERFSAQQFPDLHSELNLSSLELGDSALYFCASSVRDRDQETQYFGPGTRLLVL.

The CDR3 bases are TGTGCCAGCTCACCGAAACAGTCAGCTTCTAGCGGGAGGATTTACAATGAGCAGTTCTTC. This codes for CASSPKQSASSGRIYNEQFF. The V gene is TRBV18, the J gene TRBJ2-1, with 11 bases that match TRBD2. This CDR3 comprises 20 residues. Germline V gene lookup returns CDR1 KGHSH and CDR2 LQKENI. V was pared by 3 bases and J by 4 bases, with 17 bases of the junction left unmatched.

Only one count was recorded for this clone. The gene calls are TRBV6-6 and TRBJ2-1, with TRBD1 identical over 9 bases. From germline, CDR1 is MNHNY and CDR2 SVGAGI (reference sequence). Germline trimming cut 5 bases from V and 12 bases from J; bases unmatched to any gene: 14. This CDR3 region has 15 residues. The CDR3 DNA reads as TGTGCCAGCAGTCCCCCCTTAGAGCGACAGGGGGGGCAGTTCTTC. Protein sequence: CASSPPLERQGGQFF.

J is TRBJ2-3 and V is TRBV25-1, with D possibly called TRBD1 or TRBD2 (5 bases each). Trimming removed 3 bases at V and 4 bases at J, with 8 bases between. This CDR3 is built from 13 residues. Germline V lookup: CDR1 MGHDK, CDR2 SYGVNS. This chain's CDR3 is CASSERGADTQYF. CDR3 sequence (DNA): TGTGCCAGCAGTGAGAGAGGGGCAGATACGCAGTATTTT.

The chain carries TRBV5-1 and TRBJ2-1, with 8 bases matching TRBD2. The CDR3 runs to 15 residues. Germline CDR1 and CDR2: SGHRS and YFSETQ. V lost 4 bases, J lost 2 bases, and 5 bases stayed unmatched. The CDR3: CASSLSGNTYNEQFF. CDR3 nucleotide sequence: TGCGCCAGCAGCCTTAGCGGGAACACCTACAATGAGCAGTTCTTC.

With respect to this clone: The same CDR3 can be traced to other DNA sequences in this sample. The rearrangement uses TRBV6-5 and TRBJ1-2, with D tentatively TRBD1 (5 bases). Trimming cost V 8 bases and J 4 bases, with 11 bases left between them. This CDR3 is 12 amino acids long. Germline V lookup: CDR1 MNHEY, CDR2 SVGAGI. CDR3 in DNA: TGTGCCAGCTTCGGACAAGGCTATGGCTACACCTTC. This gives the protein CASFGQGYGYTF.

Comment on this clone: Different DNA sequences within this sample yield the same CDR3. V and J are TRBV28 and TRBJ1-2; D not resolved. This CDR3 is 11 amino acids long. Germline values: CDR1 MDHEN, CDR2 SYDVKM. V lost 6 bases and J 6 bases, leaving 8 bases between the germline ends. The CDR3 DNA reads as TGTGCCAGCAGCAGTCCCAATGGCTACACCTTC. Translating it yields CASSSPNGYTF.

The chain employs TRBV5-1 and TRBJ2-7; possibly TRBD2 for D (7 bases). The CDR3 loop spans 14 amino acids. V lost 4 bases to trimming and J lost 2 bases, with 13 bases between them. The V gene's germline CDR1 is SGHRS and CDR2 YFSETQ. CDR3 sequence: CASSALGGPYEQYF. The CDR3 DNA follows: TGCGCCAGCAGCGCCCTGGGGGGGCCCTACGAGCAGTACTTC.

V is TRBV7-8 and J is TRBJ2-1; D is ambiguous. V dropped 5 bases and J dropped 4 bases, with 9 bases sitting between them. Germline lookup yields CDR1 SGHVS and CDR2 FQNEAQ. The CDR3 sequence is 13 residues long. The CDR3 loop is CASSRLAYNEQFF. The CDR3, as DNA: TGTGCCAGCAGCCGCCTTGCGTACAATGAGCAGTTCTTC.

The V gene is TRBV9, the J gene TRBJ2-1; D possibly uses TRBD1 or TRBD2 (6 bases each). This CDR3 contains 16 residues. Looked up from germline, CDR1 is SGDLS and CDR2 is YYNGEE. Trimming cost V 0 bases and J 0 bases, with 10 bases left between them. The CDR3 nucleotides read TGTGCCAGCAGCGTAGGGGAGGACAGCTCCTACAATGAGCAGTTCTTC. It specifies CASSVGEDSSYNEQFF.

The chain is built from TRBV6-5 and TRBJ1-3; D uncertain. Trimming shortened V by 0 bases and J by 0 bases, and 9 bases separated the two germline ends. The CDR3 is made up of 16 amino acids. Germline V gene data show CDR1 as MNHEY and CDR2 as SVGAGI. DNA of the CDR3: TGTGCCAGCAGTTACTCAGCTCCCTACTCTGGAAACACCATATATTTT. Its protein product is CASSYSAPYSGNTIYF.

The chain links TRBV7-2 to TRBJ2-5; possibly TRBD2 for D (6 bases). CDR3 length: 15 residues. The germline CDR1 and CDR2 sequences are SGHTA and FQGNSA. Trimming removed 4 bases at V and 5 bases at J, with 17 bases between. The CDR3 is CASSSGSGGSETQYF. CDR3 nucleotides: TGTGCCAGCAGCTCCGGGAGTGGGGGTTCGGAGACCCAGTACTTC.

Concerning this clone: The same CDR3 is also encoded by other DNA sequences in this sample. The J gene is TRBJ1-5, the V gene TRBV2; 8 nucleotides agree with TRBD1. The CDR3 extends over 13 amino acids. V lost 7 bases, J lost 4 bases, and 3 bases stayed unmatched. Germline CDR1 and CDR2: SNHLY and FYNNEI. The DNA for the CDR3 is TGTGCCAGCATGGACAGGGAAAATCAGCCCCAGCATTTT. It is translated as CASMDRENQPQHF.

CDR3 region: CASSLAWSSTQYF. The CDR3 nucleotides are TGTGCCAGCAGCCTCGCGTGGTCTAGTACGCAGTATTTT. The chain couples TRBV7-3 to TRBJ2-3; D not certain. The ends were cut back, 5 bases at V and 8 bases at J, with 14 bases in the middle. The germline gives CDR1 SGHTA, CDR2 FQGTGA. CDR3 length equals 13 residues.

The CDR3 protein is CASSTPVRGPIMNTEAFF. The CDR3 nucleotides are TGTGCCAGCAGCACCCCCGTCAGGGGGCCTATCATGAACACTGAAGCTTTCTTT. The V call is TRBV21-1, the J call TRBJ1-1; the D segment call TRBD1 is taken from the table without a DNA check. TRBV21-1 is given as a pseudogene. CDR3 length: 18 amino acids.

Points on this clone: Other DNA variants within this sample encode the same CDR3. V and J are TRBV7-2 and TRBJ2-1; no reliable D call. With 3 bases removed from V and 4 bases from J, the gap between germline ends came to 7 bases. The CDR3 is 13 amino acids. In germline, CDR1 is SGHTA, CDR2 FQGNSA. This CDR3 reads CASSLDGYNEQFF. The CDR3 nucleotides are TGTGCCAGCAGCTTGGACGGATACAATGAGCAGTTCTTC.

The gene calls are TRBV6-6 and TRBJ1-2; no clear D gene. CDR3 length equals 14 residues. Germline V gene data show CDR1 as MNHNY and CDR2 as SVGAGI (reference sequence). V was clipped by 6 bases and J by 2 bases, with 13 bases between them. The CDR3 reads CASSPPGFNYGYTF. In DNA, the CDR3 is TGTGCCAGCAGCCCTCCGGGGTTCAACTATGGCTACACCTTC.

The chain couples TRBV7-2 to TRBJ2-1, with TRBD1 identical over 11 bases. The germline V gene has CDR1 SGHTA and CDR2 FQGNSA. With V trimmed by 1 base and J by 5 bases, 7 bases remained unmatched. The CDR3 is 17 residues long. In DNA, the CDR3 is TGTGCCAGCAGCTTAGACTGGGACAGGGGGTACCACAATGAGCAGTTCTTC. It translates to CASSLDWDRGYHNEQFF.

V usage is TRBV27 and J usage is TRBJ2-5; 10 positions agree with TRBD2. Germline assignment: CDR1 MNHEY and CDR2 SMNVEV (reference sequence). The CDR3 consists of 17 residues. After removal of 8 bases from V and 4 bases from J, the junction contained 16 bases not matched to a gene. The CDR3 is CASSKFGLAGVGETQYF. As DNA, the CDR3 is TGTGCCAGCTCCAAATTTGGGCTAGCGGGAGTAGGAGAGACCCAGTACTTC.

V and J are TRBV2 and TRBJ2-2; D call uncertain. Trimming took 3 bases from V and 0 from J, leaving 8 bases between them. Germline V CDR1 and CDR2: SNHLY, FYNNEI. The CDR3 sequence is 15 residues long. This CDR3 reads CASSDARANTGELFF. DNA for the CDR3: TGTGCCAGCAGTGATGCCAGAGCGAACACCGGGGAGCTGTTTTTT. The full variable domain, completed using reference TRBV2 and TRBJ2-2, is EPEVTQTPSHQVTQMGQEVILRCVPISNHLYFYWYRQILGQKVEFLVSFYNNEISEKSEIFDDQFSVERPDGSNFTLKIRSTKLEDSAMYFCASSDARANTGELFFGEGSRLTVL.

The rearrangement uses TRBV28 and TRBJ2-7, with 7 bases fitting TRBD1. After removal of 5 bases from V and 3 bases from J, the junction contained 7 bases not matched to a gene. Germline CDR1 is MDHEN and CDR2 is SYDVKM. The CDR3 consists of 14 residues. This CDR3 is CASSLQQGSYEQYF. The CDR3 region has the DNA TGTGCCAGCAGTCTCCAACAGGGGAGCTACGAGCAGTACTTC.

The V and J genes are TRBV6-6 and TRBJ2-7; D is undetermined. The germline V gene encodes CDR1 MNHNY and CDR2 SVGAGI (reference sequence). This CDR3 spans 12 amino acids. Trimming shortened V by 2 bases and J by 2 bases, and 4 bases separated the two germline ends. CDR3 DNA: TGTGCCAGCAGTTACAAAGCCTACGAGCAGTACTTC. This translates into CASSYKAYEQYF.

The chain uses TRBV27 and TRBJ2-7, with TRBD2 identical over 8 bases. This CDR3 region has 15 residues. The germline V gene encodes CDR1 MNHEY and CDR2 SMNVEV (reference sequence). The V segment lost 7 bases and the J segment 0 bases; nucleotides outside the gene matches: 8. In nucleotides, the CDR3 is TGTGCCAGCACCCAAATAGCGGGATCCTCCTACGAGCAGTACTTC. The encoded protein is CASTQIAGSSYEQYF.

The chain employs TRBV11-2 and TRBJ2-3; 11 bases map to TRBD1. Trimming cost V 0 bases and J 9 bases; bases outside gene matches: 5. CDR3 length: 15 amino acids. Germline CDR1 reads SGHAT; CDR2 reads FQNNGV. The CDR3 bases are TGTGCCAGCAGCTTAGATCCGGACAGGGGGCGGACGCAGTATTTT. Translating gives CASSLDPDRGRTQYF.

The chain couples TRBV28 to TRBJ2-5; 7 bases match TRBD1. Judging by the DNA end, TRBJ2-7 fits better; the J call may be wrong. The CDR3 extends over 12 amino acids. CDR1 is MDHEN and CDR2 is SYDVKM in the germline V gene. This CDR3 is CASSGTAPEQYF. DNA of the CDR3: TGTGCCAGCAGTGGGACAGCTCCCGAGCAGTACTTC.

This clone was detected only once. The chain uses TRBV7-2 and TRBJ2-1; 10 positions match TRBD2. The CDR3 runs to 16 residues. The V gene end was trimmed by 4 bases and the J gene end by 7 bases; junction bases not matched to a gene: 10. CDR1 is SGHTA, CDR2 FQGNSA, per germline. The DNA of the CDR3 is TGTGCCAGCAGCTCCCGCCCTAGCGGGAGTTATAATGAGCAGTTCTTC. Encoded protein: CASSSRPSGSYNEQFF.

V and J are TRBV4-2 and TRBJ2-7; no definite D call. Germline V lookup: CDR1 LGHNA, CDR2 YNFKEQ. V was clipped by 1 base and J by 7 bases, with 17 bases between them. The CDR3 is 15 residues long. CDR3 sequence reads: CASSQARATSTEQYF. The CDR3 DNA is TGTGCCAGCAGCCAAGCTCGAGCGACATCGACTGAGCAGTACTTC.

This chain connects TRBV7-3 to TRBJ1-1; 7 positions match TRBD1. The CDR3 consists of 14 residues. The ends lost 2 bases at V and 3 bases at J; junction bases unmatched: 3. CDR1 is SGHTA and CDR2 is FQGTGA in the germline V gene. The CDR3 protein is CASSLRDSDTEAFF. The CDR3 coding sequence is TGTGCCAGCAGCTTACGGGACAGCGACACTGAAGCTTTCTTT.